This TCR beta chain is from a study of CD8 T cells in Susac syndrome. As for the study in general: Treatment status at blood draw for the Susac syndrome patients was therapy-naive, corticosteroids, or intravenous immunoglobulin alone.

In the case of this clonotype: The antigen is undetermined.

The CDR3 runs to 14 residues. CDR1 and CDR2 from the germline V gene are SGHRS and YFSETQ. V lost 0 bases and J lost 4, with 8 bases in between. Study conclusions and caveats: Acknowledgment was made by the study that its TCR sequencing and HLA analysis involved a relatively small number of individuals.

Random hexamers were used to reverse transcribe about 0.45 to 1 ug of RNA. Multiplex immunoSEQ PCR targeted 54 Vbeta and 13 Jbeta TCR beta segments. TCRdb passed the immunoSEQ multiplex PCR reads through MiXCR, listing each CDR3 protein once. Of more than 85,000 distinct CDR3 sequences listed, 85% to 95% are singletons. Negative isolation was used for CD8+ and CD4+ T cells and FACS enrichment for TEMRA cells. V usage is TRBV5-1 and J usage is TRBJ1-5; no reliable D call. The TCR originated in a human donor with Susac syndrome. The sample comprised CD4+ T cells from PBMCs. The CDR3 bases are TGCGCCAGCAGCTTGGACGGAGGTAATCAGCCCCAGCATTTT. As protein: CASSLDGGNQPQHF. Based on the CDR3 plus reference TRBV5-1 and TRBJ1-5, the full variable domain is KAGVTQTPRYLIKTRGQQVTLSCSPISGHRSVSWYQQTPGQGLQFLFEYFSETQRNKGNFPGRFSGRQFSNSRSEMNVSTLELGDSALYLCASSLDGGNQPQHFGDGTRLSIL.